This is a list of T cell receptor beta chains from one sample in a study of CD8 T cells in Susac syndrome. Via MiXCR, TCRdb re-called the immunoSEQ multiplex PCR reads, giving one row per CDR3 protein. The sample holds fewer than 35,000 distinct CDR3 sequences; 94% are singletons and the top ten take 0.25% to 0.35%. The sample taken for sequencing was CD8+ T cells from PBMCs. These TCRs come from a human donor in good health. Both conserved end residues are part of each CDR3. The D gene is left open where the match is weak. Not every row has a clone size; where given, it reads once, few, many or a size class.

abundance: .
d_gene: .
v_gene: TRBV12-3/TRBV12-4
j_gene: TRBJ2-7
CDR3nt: TGTGCCAGCAGTCCCGGGGTTTACGAGCAGTACTTC
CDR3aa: CASSPGVYEQYF

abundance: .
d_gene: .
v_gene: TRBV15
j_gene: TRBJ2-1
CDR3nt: TGTGCCACCAGCAGAGCTAGACTACTCAATGAGCAGTTCTTC
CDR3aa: CATSRARLLNEQFF

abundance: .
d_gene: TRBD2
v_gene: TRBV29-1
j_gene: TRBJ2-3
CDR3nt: TGCAGCGTTGCGGGGACTAGCGGGTTCGAGGATACGCAGTATTTT
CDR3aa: CSVAGTSGFEDTQYF

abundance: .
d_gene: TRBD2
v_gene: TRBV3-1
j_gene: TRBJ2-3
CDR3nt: TGTGCCAGCAGCCAGAATAGCGGGGGGGATACGCAGTATTTT
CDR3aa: CASSQNSGGDTQYF

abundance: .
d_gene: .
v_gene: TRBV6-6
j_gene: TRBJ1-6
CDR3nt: TGTGCCAGCAGCCTACAGGGAACCCTCCACTTT
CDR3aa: CASSLQGTLHF

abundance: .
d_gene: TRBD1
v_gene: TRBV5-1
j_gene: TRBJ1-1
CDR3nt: TGCGCCAGCAGCAGGACAGGGGAGAACACTGAAGCTTTCTTT
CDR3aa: CASSRTGENTEAFF

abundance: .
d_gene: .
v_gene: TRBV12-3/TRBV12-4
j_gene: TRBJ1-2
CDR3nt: TGTGCCGGCAGTTTAGACAGTGGCGGACTCACCTTC
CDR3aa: CAGSLDSGGLTF

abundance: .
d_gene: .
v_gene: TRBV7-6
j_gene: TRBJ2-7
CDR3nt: TGTGCCAGCAGCTTAAACAACGAGCAGTACTTC
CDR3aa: CASSLNNEQYF

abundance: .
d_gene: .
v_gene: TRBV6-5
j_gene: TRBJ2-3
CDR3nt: TGTGCCAGCAGCCCCCCTTCGGCAGGGCTGGATACGCAGTATTTT
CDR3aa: CASSPPSAGLDTQYF

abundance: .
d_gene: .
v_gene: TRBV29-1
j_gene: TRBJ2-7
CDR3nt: TGCAGCGTTGAAAGACGATCGGGAGAGCAGTACTTC
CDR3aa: CSVERRSGEQYF

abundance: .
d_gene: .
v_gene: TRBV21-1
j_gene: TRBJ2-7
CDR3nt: TGTGCCAGCAGCCCCACCCACAGAACCTACGAGCAGTACTTC
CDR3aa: CASSPTHRTYEQYF

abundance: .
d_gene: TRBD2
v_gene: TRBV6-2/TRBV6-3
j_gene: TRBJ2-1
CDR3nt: TGTGCCAGCAGTTACCCGTCCCTCCTAGCGGGTTTTTACAATGAGCAGTTCTTC
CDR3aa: CASSYPSLLAGFYNEQFF

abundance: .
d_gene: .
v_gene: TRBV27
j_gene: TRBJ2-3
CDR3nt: TGTGCCAGCAGTTTTTCAGATACGCAGTATTTT
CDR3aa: CASSFSDTQYF

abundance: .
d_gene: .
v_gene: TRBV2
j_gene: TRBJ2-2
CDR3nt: TGTGCCAACGGGGAGATCACGAACACCGGGGAGCTGTTTTTT
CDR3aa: CANGEITNTGELFF

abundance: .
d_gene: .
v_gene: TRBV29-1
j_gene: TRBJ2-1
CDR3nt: TGCAGCGTTGAAGACAGGGCAGTCTATGAGCAGTTCTTC
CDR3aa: CSVEDRAVYEQFF

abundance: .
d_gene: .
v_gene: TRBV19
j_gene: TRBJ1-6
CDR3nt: TGTGCCAGTAGTATGTCGATGACCCCAGGTTCACCCCTCCACTTT
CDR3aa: CASSMSMTPGSPLHF

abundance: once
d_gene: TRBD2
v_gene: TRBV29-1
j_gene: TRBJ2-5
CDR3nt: TGCAGCGCCCCCGGGACTAGCGGGGGGGCCGCCGTCCAAGAGACCCAGTACTTC
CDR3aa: CSAPGTSGGAAVQETQYF

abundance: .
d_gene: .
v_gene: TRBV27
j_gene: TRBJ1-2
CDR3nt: TGTGCCAGCAGTCCCTCCTCCGGGTATGGCTACACCTTC
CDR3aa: CASSPSSGYGYTF

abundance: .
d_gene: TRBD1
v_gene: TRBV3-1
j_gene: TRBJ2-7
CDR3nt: TGTGCCAGCAGCGATGGGACAGCCTACGAGCAGTACTTC
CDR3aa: CASSDGTAYEQYF

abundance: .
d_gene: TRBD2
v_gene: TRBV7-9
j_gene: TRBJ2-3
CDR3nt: TGTGCCAGCAGCTTAGATGCGGGGGGGCCGAGCACAGATACGCAGTATTTT
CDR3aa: CASSLDAGGPSTDTQYF

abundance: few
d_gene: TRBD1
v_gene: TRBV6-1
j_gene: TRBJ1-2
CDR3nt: TGTGCCAGCAGTTTGGGAAGGGGGCATGGCTACACCTTC
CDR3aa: CASSLGRGHGYTF

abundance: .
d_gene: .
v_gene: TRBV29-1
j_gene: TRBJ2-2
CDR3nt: TGCAGCGCCGGTGAGGTGGGCGGGGAGCTGTTTTTT
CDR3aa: CSAGEVGGELFF

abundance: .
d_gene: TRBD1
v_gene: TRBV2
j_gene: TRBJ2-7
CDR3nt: TGTGCCAGCAGCGAACCCAGAGGGACAGGACCAAACTTC
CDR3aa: CASSEPRGTGPNF

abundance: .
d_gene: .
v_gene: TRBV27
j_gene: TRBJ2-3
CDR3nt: TGTGCCAGCAGTTTAGGTTGGGATACGCAGTATTTT
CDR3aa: CASSLGWDTQYF

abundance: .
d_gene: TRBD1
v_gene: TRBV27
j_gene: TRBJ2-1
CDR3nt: TGTGCCAGCAGTCCTGCCCTGGACAGGGTAGGTTGGGAGCAGTTCTTC
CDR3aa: CASSPALDRVGWEQFF

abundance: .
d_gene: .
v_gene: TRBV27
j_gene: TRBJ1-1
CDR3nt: TGTGCCAGCAGTTTAGAAAGGGAGGGATTGCCTGAAGCTTTCTTT
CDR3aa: CASSLEREGLPEAFF

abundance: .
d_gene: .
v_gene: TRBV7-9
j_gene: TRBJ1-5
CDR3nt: TGTGCCAGCAGCAGGGACAATCAGCCCCAGCATTTT
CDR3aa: CASSRDNQPQHF

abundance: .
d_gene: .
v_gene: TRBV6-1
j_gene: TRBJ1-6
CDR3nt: TGTGCCAGCAGTGAAAGTGGCAGGTTGACTAATTCACCCCTCCACTTT
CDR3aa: CASSESGRLTNSPLHF

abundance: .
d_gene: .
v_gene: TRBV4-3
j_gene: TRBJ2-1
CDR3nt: TGCGCCAGCAGCCAAGTCCAGGTCGACAATGAGCAGTTCTTC
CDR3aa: CASSQVQVDNEQFF

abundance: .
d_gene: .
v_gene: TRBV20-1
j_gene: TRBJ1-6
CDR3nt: TGCAGTGCTCCCCGGGGGGATGGCAATTCACCCCTCCACTTT
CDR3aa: CSAPRGDGNSPLHF

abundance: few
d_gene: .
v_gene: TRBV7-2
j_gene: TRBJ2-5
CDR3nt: TGTGCCAGCAGCCTCGTAGGGGGGGAGACCCAGTACTTC
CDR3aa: CASSLVGGETQYF

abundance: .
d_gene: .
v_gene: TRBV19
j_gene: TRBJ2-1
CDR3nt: TGTGCCAGTAGTATATTCGGGTACAATGAGCAGTTCTTC
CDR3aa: CASSIFGYNEQFF

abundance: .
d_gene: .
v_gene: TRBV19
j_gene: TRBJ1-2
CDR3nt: TGTGCCAGTAGCCCAACGGGTAGGGAAGTTGTTCGAGGCTACACCTTC
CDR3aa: CASSPTGREVVRGYTF

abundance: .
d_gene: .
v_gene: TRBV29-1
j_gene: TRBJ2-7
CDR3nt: TGCAGCGTTGATGAAGCCTACGAGCAGTACTTC
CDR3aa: CSVDEAYEQYF

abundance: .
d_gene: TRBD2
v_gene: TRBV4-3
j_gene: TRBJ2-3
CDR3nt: TGCGCCAGCAGCCAAGATAGTAAGGAGCGGGGACCGACAGATACGCAGTATTTT
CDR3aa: CASSQDSKERGPTDTQYF

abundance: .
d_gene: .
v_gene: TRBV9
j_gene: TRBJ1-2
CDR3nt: TGTGCCAGCAGCGTAGGTGGCAGATACTATGGCTACACCTTC
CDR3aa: CASSVGGRYYGYTF

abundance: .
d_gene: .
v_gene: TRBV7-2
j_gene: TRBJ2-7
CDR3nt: TGTGCCAGCAGCTTACGGGGGCACTCCTACGAGCAGTACTTC
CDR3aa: CASSLRGHSYEQYF

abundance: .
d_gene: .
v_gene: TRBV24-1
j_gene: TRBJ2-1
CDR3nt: TGTGCCACCAGTGATTCGGGGTTGGGGAAGTTCTTC
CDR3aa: CATSDSGLGKFF

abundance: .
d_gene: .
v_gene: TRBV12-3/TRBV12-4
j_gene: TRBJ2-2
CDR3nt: TGTGCCAGCAGCATACTGAACACCGGGGAGCTGTTTTTT
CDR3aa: CASSILNTGELFF

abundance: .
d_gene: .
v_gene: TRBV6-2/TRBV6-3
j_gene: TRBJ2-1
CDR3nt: TGTGCCAGCAGTTTCGCGGGGGCAGGGTCCTACAATGAGCAGTTCTTC
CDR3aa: CASSFAGAGSYNEQFF

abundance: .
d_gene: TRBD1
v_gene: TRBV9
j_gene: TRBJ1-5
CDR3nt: TGTGCCAGCAGCGTAGGGGGACAGGGCAATCAGCCCCAGCATTTT
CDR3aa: CASSVGGQGNQPQHF

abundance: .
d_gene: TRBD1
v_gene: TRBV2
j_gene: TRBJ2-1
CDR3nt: TGTGCCAGCAGTGAGAAATGGACAGGGCGGAATGAGCAGTTCTTC
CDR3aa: CASSEKWTGRNEQFF

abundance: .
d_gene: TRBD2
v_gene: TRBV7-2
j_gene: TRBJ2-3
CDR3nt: TGTGCCAGCAGCTTATTCACTAGCGGGGGAGGAGATACGCAGTATTTT
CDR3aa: CASSLFTSGGGDTQYF

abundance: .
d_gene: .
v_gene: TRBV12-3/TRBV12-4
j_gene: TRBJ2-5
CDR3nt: TGTGCCAGCACCACGACAGATCAAGGAGAGACCCAGTACTTC
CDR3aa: CASTTTDQGETQYF

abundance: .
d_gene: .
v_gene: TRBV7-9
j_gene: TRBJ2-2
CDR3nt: TGTGCCAGCAGCTCGCCTAGAGACACCGGGGAGCTGTTTTTT
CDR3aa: CASSSPRDTGELFF

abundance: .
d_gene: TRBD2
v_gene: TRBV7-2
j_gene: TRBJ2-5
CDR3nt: TGTGCCAGCAGCTTAGGGGGGGGGCAAGAGACCCAGTACTTC
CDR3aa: CASSLGGGQETQYF

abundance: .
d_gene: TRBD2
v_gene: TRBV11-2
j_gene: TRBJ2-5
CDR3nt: TGTGCCAGCAGCCTAATTAGCGGGGGACTTCAAGAGACCCAGTACTTC
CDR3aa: CASSLISGGLQETQYF

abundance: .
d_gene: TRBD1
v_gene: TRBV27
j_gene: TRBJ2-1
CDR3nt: TGTGCCAGCAGTTCACAGGGGGTCAATGAGCAGTTCTTC
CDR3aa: CASSSQGVNEQFF

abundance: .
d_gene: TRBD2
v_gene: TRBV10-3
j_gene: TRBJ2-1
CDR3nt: TGTGCCATCAGTCGGGACAGAGCTAGCGGGGGCCGCTCCTACAATGAGCAGTTCTTC
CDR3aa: CAISRDRASGGRSYNEQFF

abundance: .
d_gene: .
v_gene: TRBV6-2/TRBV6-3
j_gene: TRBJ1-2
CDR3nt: TGTGCCAGCAGTCCCCTTGGGGAATACTATGGCTACACCTTC
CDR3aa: CASSPLGEYYGYTF

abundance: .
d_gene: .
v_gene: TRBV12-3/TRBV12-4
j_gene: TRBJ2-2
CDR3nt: TGTGCCAGCAGTTCCGGGGAGCTGTTTTTT
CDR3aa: CASSSGELFF

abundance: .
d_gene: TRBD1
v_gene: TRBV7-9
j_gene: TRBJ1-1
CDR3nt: TGTGCCAGCAGCTGGACAGGGAGTGCTGAAGCTTTCTTT
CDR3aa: CASSWTGSAEAFF

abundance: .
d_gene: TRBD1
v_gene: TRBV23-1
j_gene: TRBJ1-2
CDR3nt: TGCGCCAGCAGTCAACCCCCTTTGGACAGGGGAGCTGGTGGCTACACCTTC
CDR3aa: CASSQPPLDRGAGGYTF

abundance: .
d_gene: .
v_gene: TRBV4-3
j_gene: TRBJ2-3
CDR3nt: TGCGCCAGCAGCCAAGATACAGTTGTAGATACGCAGTATTTT
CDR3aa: CASSQDTVVDTQYF

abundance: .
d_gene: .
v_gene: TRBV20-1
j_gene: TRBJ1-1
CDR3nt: TGCAGTGCTAGACCGGAATGGGGGAGGAACACTGAAGCTTTCTTT
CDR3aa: CSARPEWGRNTEAFF

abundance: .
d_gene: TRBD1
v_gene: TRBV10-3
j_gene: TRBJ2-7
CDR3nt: TGTGCCATCAGCTCTCCGGGACAGGACGCCTACGAGCAGTACTTC
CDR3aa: CAISSPGQDAYEQYF

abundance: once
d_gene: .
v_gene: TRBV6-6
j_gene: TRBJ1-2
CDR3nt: TGTGCCAGCAGCTCCGGGGATTATGGCTACACCTTC
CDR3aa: CASSSGDYGYTF